A selection of T cell receptor beta chains follows, all from one sample in a study of blood T cell repertoires in COVID-19. The data were produced by immunoSEQ multiplex PCR, yet TCRdb's version contains in-frame clones alone and is incomplete. The sample contains approximately 150,000 clones, 85% to 90% of which appear only once. The source material was peripheral blood. All receptors come from a man aged 18 to 29 with COVID-19, enrolled during active disease. The CDR3 runs from the conserved cysteine through the conserved F or W. Each record gives: J gene, V gene, CDR3 length, clone size, D gene, CDR3 protein, CDR3 DNA. A D gene is named only where the DNA matches it firmly. Expanded clones get a size class; other rows say once, few or many, or leave the size out.

TRBJ1-2	TRBV6-4	14	-	-	CASRVDRANYGYTF	TGTGCCAGCAGGGTGGACAGAGCTAACTATGGCTACACCTTC
TRBJ2-7	TRBV11-2	14	once	-	CASSLVAGSVEQYF	TGTGCCAGCAGCTTAGTTGCAGGGTCGGTCGAGCAGTACTTC
TRBJ1-2	TRBV4-2	15	-	-	CASSQPREGNYGYTF	TGTGCCAGCAGCCAACCCCGGGAAGGTAACTATGGCTACACCTTC
TRBJ1-2	TRBV18	15	many	TRBD1	CASSPLGTDIYGYTF	TGTGCCAGCTCACCCCTCGGGACAGACATATATGGCTACACCTTC
TRBJ2-1	TRBV10-3	13	-	TRBD2	CAISLAELNEQFF	TGTGCCATCAGTCTAGCGGAACTTAATGAGCAGTTCTTC
TRBJ2-6	TRBV3-1/TRBV3-2	17	-	TRBD1	CASSQGTGLSGANVLTF	TGTGCCAGCAGCCAAGGGACAGGGCTTTCTGGGGCCAACGTCCTGACTTTC
TRBJ2-5	TRBV5-8	18	-	TRBD2	CASSSSGLAGGLVETQYF	TGTGCCAGCAGCTCGTCGGGACTAGCGGGAGGGTTGGTAGAGACCCAGTACTTC
TRBJ2-1	TRBV9	18	-	TRBD2	CASSVVGLAGESYNEQFF	TGTGCCAGCAGCGTAGTCGGACTAGCGGGAGAATCCTACAATGAGCAGTTCTTC
TRBJ2-3	TRBV27	14	-	TRBD1	CASRGTGPTDTQYF	TGTGCCAGCAGGGGGACAGGGCCCACAGATACGCAGTATTTT
TRBJ1-5	TRBV19	17	-	-	CASSTGRGGFSNQPQHF	TGTGCCAGTAGTACGGGCAGGGGTGGTTTTAGCAATCAGCCCCAGCATTTT
TRBJ1-1	TRBV3-1/TRBV3-2	14	-	TRBD1	CASSNRDRVGGAFF	TGTGCCAGCAGCAACCGGGACAGGGTCGGGGGGGCTTTCTTT
TRBJ2-5	TRBV6-5	15	-	TRBD2	CASSGLAGVYGTQYF	TGTGCCAGTTCTGGACTAGCGGGAGTTTACGGGACCCAGTACTTC
TRBJ2-3	TRBV10-2	16	-	TRBD2	CASSEKAGGLTDTQYF	TGCGCCAGCAGTGAGAAGGCGGGAGGGCTCACAGATACGCAGTATTTT
TRBJ1-2	TRBV18	16	once	TRBD1	CASSPLAWDRDNGYTF	TGTGCCAGCTCACCTTTAGCCTGGGACAGGGATAATGGCTACACCTTC
TRBJ1-4	TRBV5-6	13	-	-	CASSLLSEEKLLF	TGTGCCAGCAGCTTGCTGAGCGAGGAAAAACTGCTTTTT
TRBJ2-5	TRBV6-5	15	-	TRBD1	CASSTGPRGRETQYF	TGTGCCAGCAGCACGGGACCCAGGGGGCGGGAGACCCAGTACTTC